This T cell receptor (beta chain) derives from a study of blood T cells in healthy people across ages. A sample-barcoded 5' primer and a J-beta primer mix were used in a second PCR of about 7 to 12 cycles. TCRdb ran MiXCR on the 5' RACE reads and lists one entry per CDR3 protein. This table holds roughly 640,000 distinct CDR3 sequences, about 30% found once. This clonotype was counted a few times. Germline V CDR1 and CDR2: SGHDT, YYEEEE. The junction had 6 bases not matched to a gene; V was cut back by 4 bases and J by 8 bases. This CDR3 contains 14 residues. Russia was home to the donors, healthy Caucasian individuals aged roughly 6 to 90.

The receptor comes from a woman older than 75 in good health. Sequencing was performed on blood. This sequence joins TRBV5-6 and TRBJ1-6, with 7 bases that match TRBD1. CDR3 amino acids: CASSPGQTHSPLHF. The CDR3 nucleotides read TGTGCCAGCAGCCCGGGACAGACCCATTCACCCCTCCACTTT.